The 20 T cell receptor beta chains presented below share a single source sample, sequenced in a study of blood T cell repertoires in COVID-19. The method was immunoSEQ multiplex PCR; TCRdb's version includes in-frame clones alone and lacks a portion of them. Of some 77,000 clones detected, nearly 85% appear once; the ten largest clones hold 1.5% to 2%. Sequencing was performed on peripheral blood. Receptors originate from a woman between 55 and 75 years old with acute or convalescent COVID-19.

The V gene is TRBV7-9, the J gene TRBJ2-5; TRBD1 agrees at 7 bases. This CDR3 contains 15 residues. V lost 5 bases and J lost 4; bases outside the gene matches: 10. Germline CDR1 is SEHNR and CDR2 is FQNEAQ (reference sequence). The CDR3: CASSRGTAGTETQYF. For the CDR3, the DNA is TGTGCCAGCAGCCGAGGGACAGCAGGGACAGAGACCCAGTACTTC.

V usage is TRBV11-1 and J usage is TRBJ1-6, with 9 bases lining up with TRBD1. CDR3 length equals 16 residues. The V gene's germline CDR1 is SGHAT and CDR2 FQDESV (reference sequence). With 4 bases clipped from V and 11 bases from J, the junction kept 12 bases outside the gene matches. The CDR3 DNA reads TGTGCCAGCAGCTCCCAGACCGGGACAGGGCTCGCACCCCTCCACTTT. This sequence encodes CASSSQTGTGLAPLHF.

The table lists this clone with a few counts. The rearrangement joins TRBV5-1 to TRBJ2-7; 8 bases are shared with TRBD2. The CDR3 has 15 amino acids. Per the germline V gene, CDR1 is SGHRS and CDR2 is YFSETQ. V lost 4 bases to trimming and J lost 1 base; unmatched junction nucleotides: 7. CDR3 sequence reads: CASSRTSFPSYEQYF. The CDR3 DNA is TGCGCCAGCAGCCGGACTAGCTTTCCTTCCTACGAGCAGTACTTC.

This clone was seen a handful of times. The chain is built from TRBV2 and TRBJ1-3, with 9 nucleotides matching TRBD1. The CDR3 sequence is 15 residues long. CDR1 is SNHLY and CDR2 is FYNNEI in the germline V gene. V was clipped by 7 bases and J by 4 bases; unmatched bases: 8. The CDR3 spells CASTHRDRVGNTIYF. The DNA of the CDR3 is TGTGCCAGCACCCACCGGGACAGGGTGGGAAACACCATATATTTT.

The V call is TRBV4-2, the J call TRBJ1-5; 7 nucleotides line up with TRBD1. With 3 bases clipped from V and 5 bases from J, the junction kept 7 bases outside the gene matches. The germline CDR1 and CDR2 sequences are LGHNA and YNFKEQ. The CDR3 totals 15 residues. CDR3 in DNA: TGTGCCAGCAGCCATTTCCAGGGGGATGATCAGCCCCAGCATTTT. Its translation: CASSHFQGDDQPQHF.

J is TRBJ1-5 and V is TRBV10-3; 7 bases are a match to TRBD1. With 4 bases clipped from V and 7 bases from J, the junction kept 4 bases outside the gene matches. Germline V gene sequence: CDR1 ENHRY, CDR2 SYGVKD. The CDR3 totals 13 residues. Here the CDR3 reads CAISVTGVQPQHF. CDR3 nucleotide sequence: TGTGCCATCAGTGTTACAGGGGTCCAGCCCCAGCATTTT.

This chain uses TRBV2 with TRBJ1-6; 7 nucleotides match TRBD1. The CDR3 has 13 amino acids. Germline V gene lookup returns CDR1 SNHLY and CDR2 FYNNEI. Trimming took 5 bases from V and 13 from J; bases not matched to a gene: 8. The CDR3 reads CASSFGQAQPLHF. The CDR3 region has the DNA TGTGCCAGCAGTTTCGGACAGGCTCAGCCCCTCCACTTT.

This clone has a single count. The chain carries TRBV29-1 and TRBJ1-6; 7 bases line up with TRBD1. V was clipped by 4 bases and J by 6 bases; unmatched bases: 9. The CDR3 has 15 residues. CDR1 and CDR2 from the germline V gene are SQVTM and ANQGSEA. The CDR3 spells CSVAPGQAINSPLHF. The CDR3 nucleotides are TGCAGCGTTGCGCCCGGACAGGCGATTAATTCACCCCTCCACTTT.

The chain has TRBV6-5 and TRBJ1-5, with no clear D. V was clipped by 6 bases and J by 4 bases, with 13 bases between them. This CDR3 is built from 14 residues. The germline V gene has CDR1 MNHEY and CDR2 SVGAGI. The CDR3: CASRRSGRNQPQHF. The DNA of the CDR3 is TGTGCCAGCAGGAGGTCCGGCCGAAATCAGCCCCAGCATTTT.

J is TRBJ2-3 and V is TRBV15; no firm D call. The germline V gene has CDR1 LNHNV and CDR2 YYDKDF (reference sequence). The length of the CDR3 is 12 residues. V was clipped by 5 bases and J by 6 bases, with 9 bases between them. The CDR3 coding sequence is TGTGCCACCAGCCTTGTTCGGGATACGCAGTATTTT. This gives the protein CATSLVRDTQYF.

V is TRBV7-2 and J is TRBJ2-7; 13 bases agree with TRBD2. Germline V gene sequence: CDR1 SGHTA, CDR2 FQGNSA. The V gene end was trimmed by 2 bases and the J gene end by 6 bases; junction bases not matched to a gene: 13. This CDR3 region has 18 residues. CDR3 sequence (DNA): TGTGCCAGCAGCTTATTCACTAGCGGGAGGGCCGTTGCGAGCGAGCAGTACTTC. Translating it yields CASSLFTSGRAVASEQYF.

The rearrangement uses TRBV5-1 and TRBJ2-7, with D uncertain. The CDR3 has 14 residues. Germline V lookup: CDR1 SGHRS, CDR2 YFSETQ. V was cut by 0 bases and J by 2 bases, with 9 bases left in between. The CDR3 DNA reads TGCGCCAGCAGCTTGGTGGTCGGTGCCTACGAGCAGTACTTC. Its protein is CASSLVVGAYEQYF. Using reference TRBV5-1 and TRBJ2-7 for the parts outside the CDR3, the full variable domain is KAGVTQTPRYLIKTRGQQVTLSCSPISGHRSVSWYQQTPGQGLQFLFEYFSETQRNKGNFPGRFSGRQFSNSRSEMNVSTLELGDSALYLCASSLVVGAYEQYFGPGTRLTVT.

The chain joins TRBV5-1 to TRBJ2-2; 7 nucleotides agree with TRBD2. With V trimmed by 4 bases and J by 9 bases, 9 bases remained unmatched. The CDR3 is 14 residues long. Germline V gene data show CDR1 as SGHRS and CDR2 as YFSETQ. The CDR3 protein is CASSPGTTLRELFF. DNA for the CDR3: TGCGCCAGCAGCCCTGGGACTACTTTGAGGGAGCTGTTTTTT.

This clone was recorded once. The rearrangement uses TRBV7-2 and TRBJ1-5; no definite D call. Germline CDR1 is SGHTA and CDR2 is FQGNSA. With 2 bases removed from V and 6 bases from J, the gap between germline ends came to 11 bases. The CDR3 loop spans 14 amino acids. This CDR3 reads CASSLSGLRQPQHF. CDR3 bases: TGTGCCAGCAGCTTATCCGGACTTCGTCAGCCCCAGCATTTT.

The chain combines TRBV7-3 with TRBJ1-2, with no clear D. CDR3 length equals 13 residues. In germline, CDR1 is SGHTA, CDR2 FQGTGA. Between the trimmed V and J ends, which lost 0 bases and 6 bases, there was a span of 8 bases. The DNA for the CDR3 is TGTGCCAGCAGCTTAACAGGAGACGATGGCTACACCTTC. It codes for CASSLTGDDGYTF. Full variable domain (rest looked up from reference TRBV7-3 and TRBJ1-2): GAGVSQTPSNKVTEKGKYVELRCDPISGHTALYWYRQSLGQGPEFLIYFQGTGAADDSGLPNDRFFAVRPEGSVSTLKIQRTERGDSAVYLCASSLTGDDGYTFGSGTRLTVV.

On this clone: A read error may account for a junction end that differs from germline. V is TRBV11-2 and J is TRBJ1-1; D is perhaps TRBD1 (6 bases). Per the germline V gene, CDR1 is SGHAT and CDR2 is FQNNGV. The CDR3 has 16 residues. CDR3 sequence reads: CASTLFVGGYDTEAFF. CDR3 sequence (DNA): TGTGCCAGCACCTTATTCGTAGGGGGTTATGATACTGAAGCTTTCTTT.

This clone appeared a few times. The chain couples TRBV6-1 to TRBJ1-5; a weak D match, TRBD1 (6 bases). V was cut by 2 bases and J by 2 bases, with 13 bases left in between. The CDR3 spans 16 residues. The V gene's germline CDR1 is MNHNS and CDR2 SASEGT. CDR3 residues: CASSERDTRGNQPQHF. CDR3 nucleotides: TGTGCCAGCAGTGAACGGGACACTCGAGGCAATCAGCCCCAGCATTTT.

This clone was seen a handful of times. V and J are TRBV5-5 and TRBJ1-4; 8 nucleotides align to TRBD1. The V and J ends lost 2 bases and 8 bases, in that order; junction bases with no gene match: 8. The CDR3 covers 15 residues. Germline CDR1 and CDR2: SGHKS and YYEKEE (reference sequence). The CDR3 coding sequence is TGTGCCAGCAGCTTAGGCAGGGGGCTTAGGGAAAAACTGTTTTTT. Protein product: CASSLGRGLREKLFF.

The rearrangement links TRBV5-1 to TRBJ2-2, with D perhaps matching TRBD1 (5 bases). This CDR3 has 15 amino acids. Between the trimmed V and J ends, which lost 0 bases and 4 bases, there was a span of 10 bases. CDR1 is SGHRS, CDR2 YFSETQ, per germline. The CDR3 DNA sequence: TGCGCCAGCAGCTTGGTTAGGGGATTCACCGGGGAGCTGTTTTTT. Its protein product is CASSLVRGFTGELFF. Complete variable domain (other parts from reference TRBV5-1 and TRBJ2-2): KAGVTQTPRYLIKTRGQQVTLSCSPISGHRSVSWYQQTPGQGLQFLFEYFSETQRNKGNFPGRFSGRQFSNSRSEMNVSTLELGDSALYLCASSLVRGFTGELFFGEGSRLTVL.

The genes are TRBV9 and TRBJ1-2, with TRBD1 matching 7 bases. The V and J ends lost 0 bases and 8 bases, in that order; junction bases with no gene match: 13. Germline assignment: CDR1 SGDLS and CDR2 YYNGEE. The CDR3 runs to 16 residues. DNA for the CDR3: TGTGCCAGCAGCGTAGATGGGCAGGGGGGACTGGGAGGCTACACCTTC. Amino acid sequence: CASSVDGQGGLGGYTF.